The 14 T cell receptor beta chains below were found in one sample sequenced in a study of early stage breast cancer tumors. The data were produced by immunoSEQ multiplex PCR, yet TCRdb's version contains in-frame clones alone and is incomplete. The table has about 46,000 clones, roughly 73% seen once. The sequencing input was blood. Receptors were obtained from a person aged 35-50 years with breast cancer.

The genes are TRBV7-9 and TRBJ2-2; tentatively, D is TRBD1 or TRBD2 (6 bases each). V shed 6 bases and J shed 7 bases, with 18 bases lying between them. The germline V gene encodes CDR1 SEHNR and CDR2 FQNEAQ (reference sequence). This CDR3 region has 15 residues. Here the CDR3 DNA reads TGTGCCAGCAGACCCCTACAGGGACTTATCGGGGAGCTGTTTTTT. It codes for CASRPLQGLIGELFF.

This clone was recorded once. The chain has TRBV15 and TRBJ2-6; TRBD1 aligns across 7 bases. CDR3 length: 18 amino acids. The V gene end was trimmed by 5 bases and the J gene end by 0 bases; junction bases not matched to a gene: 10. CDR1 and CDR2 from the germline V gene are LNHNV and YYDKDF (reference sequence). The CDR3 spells CATSGRDSRLSGANVLTF. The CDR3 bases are TGTGCCACCAGCGGCCGGGACAGCCGTCTCTCTGGGGCCAACGTCCTGACTTTC.

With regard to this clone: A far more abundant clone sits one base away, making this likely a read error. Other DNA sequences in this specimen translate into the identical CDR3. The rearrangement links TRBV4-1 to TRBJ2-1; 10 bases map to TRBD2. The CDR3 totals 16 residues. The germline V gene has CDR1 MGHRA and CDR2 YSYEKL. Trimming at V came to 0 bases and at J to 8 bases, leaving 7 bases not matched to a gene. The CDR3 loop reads CASSQEGAGGPDEQFF. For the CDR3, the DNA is TGCGCCAGCAGCCAAGAAGGAGCGGGAGGGCCGGATGAGCAGTTCTTC.

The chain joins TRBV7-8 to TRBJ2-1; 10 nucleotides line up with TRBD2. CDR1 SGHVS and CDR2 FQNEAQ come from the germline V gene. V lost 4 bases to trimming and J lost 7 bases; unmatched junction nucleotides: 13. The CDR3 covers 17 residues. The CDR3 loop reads CASSSRASGSKVNEQFF. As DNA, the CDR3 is TGTGCCAGCAGCTCCCGGGCTAGCGGGAGTAAGGTAAATGAGCAGTTCTTC.

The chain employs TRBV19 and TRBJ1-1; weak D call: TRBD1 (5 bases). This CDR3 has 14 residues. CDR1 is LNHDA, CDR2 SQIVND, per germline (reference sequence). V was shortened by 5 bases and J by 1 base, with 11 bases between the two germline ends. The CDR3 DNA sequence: TGTGCCAGTAGTCTTGGGGGTAGGAACACTGAAGCTTTCTTT. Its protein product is CASSLGGRNTEAFF.

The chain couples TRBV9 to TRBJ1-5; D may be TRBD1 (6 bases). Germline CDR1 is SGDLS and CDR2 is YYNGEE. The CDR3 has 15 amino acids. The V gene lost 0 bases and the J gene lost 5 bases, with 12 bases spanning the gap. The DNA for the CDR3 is TGTGCCAGCAGCGTAGGAGGGGGGGATGATCAGCCCCAGCATTTT. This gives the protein CASSVGGGDDQPQHF.

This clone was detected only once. The CDR3 reads CAWRRRGAGGYTF. CDR3 sequence (DNA): TGTGCCTGGAGGAGACGGGGGGCCGGGGGCTACACCTTC. V is TRBV30 and J is TRBJ1-2; a possible D gene is TRBD1 (6 bases). Germline V gives CDR1 GTSNPN, CDR2 SVGIG (reference sequence). V lost 3 bases to trimming and J lost 8 bases, with 16 bases between them. The CDR3 is 13 residues long.

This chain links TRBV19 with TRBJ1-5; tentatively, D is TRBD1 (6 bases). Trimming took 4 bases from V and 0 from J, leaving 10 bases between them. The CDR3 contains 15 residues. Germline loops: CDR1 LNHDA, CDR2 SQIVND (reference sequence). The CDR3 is CASSNTGFSNQPQHF. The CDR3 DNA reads TGTGCCAGTAGTAATACAGGGTTTAGCAATCAGCCCCAGCATTTT. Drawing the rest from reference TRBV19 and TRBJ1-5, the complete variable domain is DGGITQSPKYLFRKEGQNVTLSCEQNLNHDAMYWYRQDPGQGLRLIYYSQIVNDFQKGDIAEGYSVSREKKESFPLTVTSAQKNPTAFYLCASSNTGFSNQPQHFGDGTRLSIL.

CDR3 region: CASSPPGGEQYF. In DNA, the CDR3 is TGTGCCAGCTCACCACCGGGCGGCGAGCAGTACTTC. The rearrangement uses TRBV18 and TRBJ2-7, with D hard to call. Trimming removed 0 bases from V and 6 bases from J, with 6 bases in between. The CDR3 is 12 amino acids. Germline CDR1 is KGHSH and CDR2 is LQKENI. The full variable domain, in which reference TRBV18 and TRBJ2-7 provide the parts outside the CDR3, is NAGVMQNPRHLVRRRGQEARLRCSPMKGHSHVYWYRQLPEEGLKFMVYLQKENIIDESGMPKERFSAEFPKEGPSILRIQQVVRGDSAAYFCASSPPGGEQYFGPGTRLTVT.

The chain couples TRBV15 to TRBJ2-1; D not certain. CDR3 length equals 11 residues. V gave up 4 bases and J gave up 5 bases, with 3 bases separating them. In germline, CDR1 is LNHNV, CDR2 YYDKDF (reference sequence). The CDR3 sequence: CATSIHNEQFF. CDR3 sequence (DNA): TGTGCCACCAGCATTCACAATGAGCAGTTCTTC.

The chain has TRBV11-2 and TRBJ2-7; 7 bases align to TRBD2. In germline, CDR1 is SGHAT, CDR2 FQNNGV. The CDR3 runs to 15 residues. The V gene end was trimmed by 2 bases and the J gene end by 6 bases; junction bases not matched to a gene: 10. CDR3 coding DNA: TGTGCCAGCAGCTTATTTGCGACTAGCCAAGTCGAGCAGTACTTC. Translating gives CASSLFATSQVEQYF.

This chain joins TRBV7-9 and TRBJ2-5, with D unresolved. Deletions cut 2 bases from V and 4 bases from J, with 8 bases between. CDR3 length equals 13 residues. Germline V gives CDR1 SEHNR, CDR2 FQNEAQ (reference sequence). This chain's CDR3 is CASSLSRTETQYF. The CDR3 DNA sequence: TGTGCCAGCAGCTTATCTCGGACAGAGACCCAGTACTTC.

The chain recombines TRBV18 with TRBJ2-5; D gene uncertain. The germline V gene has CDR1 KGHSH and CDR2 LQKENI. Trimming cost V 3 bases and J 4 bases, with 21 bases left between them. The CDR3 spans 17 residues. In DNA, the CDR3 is TGTGCCAGCTCACCTATTGCCACTAAGGCCTCCCCAGAGACCCAGTACTTC. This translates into CASSPIATKASPETQYF. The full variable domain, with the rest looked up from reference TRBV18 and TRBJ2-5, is NAGVMQNPRHLVRRRGQEARLRCSPMKGHSHVYWYRQLPEEGLKFMVYLQKENIIDESGMPKERFSAEFPKEGPSILRIQQVVRGDSAAYFCASSPIATKASPETQYFGPGTRLLVL.

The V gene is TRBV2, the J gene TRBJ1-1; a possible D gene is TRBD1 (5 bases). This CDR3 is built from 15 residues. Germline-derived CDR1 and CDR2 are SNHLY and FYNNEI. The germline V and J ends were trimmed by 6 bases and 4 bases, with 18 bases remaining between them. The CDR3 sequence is CASSPPRAGGTEAFF. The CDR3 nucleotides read TGTGCCAGCAGCCCCCCCAGGGCAGGAGGCACTGAAGCTTTCTTT. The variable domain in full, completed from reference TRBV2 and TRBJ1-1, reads EPEVTQTPSHQVTQMGQEVILRCVPISNHLYFYWYRQILGQKVEFLVSFYNNEISEKSEIFDDQFSVERPDGSNFTLKIRSTKLEDSAMYFCASSPPRAGGTEAFFGQGTRLTVV.